The sequence of this TCR beta chain was determined in a study of cytotoxic CD8 clonotypes in ibrutinib-treated CLL. Study at large: The patients, roughly ten relapsed/refractory and roughly 15 treatment-naive, included about 18 who were IGHV unmutated.

On this clone itself: Antigen specificity is unknown.

Study findings and constraints: Rising at ibrutinib response, clonality subsequently fell back toward baseline at progression. Contraction or stability on treatment was seen for public clonotypes, which were uncommon. The times at which samples were taken varied between sustained-remission and progressing patients.

Clones were read by immunoSEQ multiplex PCR, and TCRdb kept only the in-frame ones, dropping some. Of about 140,000 clones in the sample, around 84% are singletons; the top ten hold 7.5% to 9%. CDR1 is MDHEN and CDR2 is SYDVKM in the germline V gene. V lost 7 bases and J lost 3, with 13 bases in between. The CDR3 consists of 13 residues. The chain uses TRBV28 and TRBJ2-7, with a tentative D call TRBD1 (6 bases). The sample here was PBMCs, taken after 36 months of ibrutinib treatment. The sequence derives from a human donor with chronic lymphocytic leukemia. DNA for the CDR3: TGTGCCAGCAACGTACAGGGATTCTACGAGCAGTACTTC. Protein: CASNVQGFYEQYF.